The following is a T cell receptor beta chain sequence with its context. This sample stems from a study of blood T cell repertoires in COVID-19. Turning to the study itself: Acute and convalescent COVID-19 specimens originated in the United States, Italy and Spain. From T cells, B-cell-depleted T cells, or PBMCs came the material, which was cDNA or gDNA.

The CDR3 consists of 14 residues. CDR1 and CDR2 (germline): SGHKS, YYEKEE (reference sequence). V lost 2 bases to trimming and J lost 8 bases; unmatched junction nucleotides: 6. As handled by the study authors: Amplification with reference gene primers provided the estimates of nucleated cell counts. Profiled with immunoSEQ multiplex PCR; TCRdb holds only in-frame clones, not every one. Clonal size and the V and J genes are those of that table, whereas D and trimming came from the DNA. This sample has about 170,000 clones, with over 80% found just once. Material for sequencing was peripheral blood. This receptor was obtained from a woman in her fifties or sixties with acute or convalescent COVID-19. The V and J genes are TRBV5-5 and TRBJ1-2; 10 bases fit TRBD1. The CDR3 loop reads CASSFWTGGRGYTF. The DNA of the CDR3 is TGTGCCAGCAGCTTCTGGACAGGGGGTAGGGGCTACACCTTC.